This TCR beta chain derives from a study of CD8 T cells in ankylosing spondylitis. Regarding the study as a whole: A motif in TCR beta, a set of roughly eight highly homologous variants, appeared characteristic of ankylosing spondylitis blood. Matched synovial fluid from ankylosing spondylitis patients was reported to be enriched for disease-linked clones.

Via MiXCR, TCRdb re-called the 5' RACE reads, giving one row per CDR3 protein. The sample shows 700,000 to 850,000 distinct CDR3 sequences, approximately 12% of them seen only once. This clonotype turned up a few times. Antigen specificity is unknown. The clonotype comes from a male donor with ankylosing spondylitis. The sample consisted of blood, either unsorted or a sorted T cell fraction (not recorded which).

DNA of the CDR3: TGTGCCAGCAGCTTGGGACAGGGGGTAGGGAATGAGCAGTTCTTC. This gives the protein CASSLGQGVGNEQFF. The chain is built from TRBV7-9 and TRBJ2-1; 11 nucleotides agree with TRBD1. J gave up 7 bases and V 3 bases, and 5 bases lay outside the gene matches. Germline loops: CDR1 SEHNR, CDR2 FQNEAQ (reference sequence). CDR3 length: 15 residues. Full variable domain (remainder filled in from reference TRBV7-9 and TRBJ2-1): DTGVSQNPRHKITKRGQNVTFRCDPISEHNRLYWYRQTLGQGPEFLTYFQNEAQLEKSRLLSDRFSAERPKGSFSTLEIQRTEQGDSAMYLCASSLGQGVGNEQFFGPGTRLTVL.